One T cell receptor beta chain is described in this entry. The antigen is unknown. PCR used 60 Vbeta primers and 13 Jbeta primers. Per the authors' pipeline: Some 12 million shared chains were among the approximately 82 million unique TCR beta chains that a later analysis counted. Data came from immunoSEQ multiplex PCR; TCRdb stores just in-frame clones and leaves some out. Clone size and V and J calls were adopted from that table, with D and trimming inferred from the DNA. The sample carries some 130,000 clones, 79% recorded once. The CDR3 runs to 16 residues. V gave up 3 bases and J gave up 2 bases, with 14 bases separating them. Germline V lookup: CDR1 LNHDA, CDR2 SQIVND (reference sequence). This record comes from a study of cytomegalovirus exposure and HLA in healthy donors. Study results and caveats: Per a prior analysis, the majority of TCR beta V segments were productive roughly 87% or roughly 30% of the time. Cytomegalovirus association was listed for around 180 TCR beta chains.

Input material: PBMCs. The rearrangement links TRBV19 to TRBJ1-5; a weak D match, TRBD1 (6 bases). This sequence originates from a man in his forties in good health and CMV-seropositive. The CDR3 protein is CASSMGTGGGNQPQHF. CDR3 in DNA: TGTGCCAGTAGTATGGGCACTGGGGGCGGCAATCAGCCCCAGCATTTT.